This passage covers 6 T cell receptor beta chains from one sample sequenced in a study of PD-1 blockade in mismatch repair-deficient tumors. TCRdb's copy holds only in-frame clones and misses some; the assay was immunoSEQ multiplex PCR. The repertoire consists of 100,000 or so clones, with about 79% occurring once and the leading ten covering around 6.5%. The sequencing used peripheral blood, collected roughly 35 weeks after starting pembrolizumab. Receptors were obtained from an adult with mismatch repair-deficient cancer.

This chain links TRBV18 with TRBJ2-1, with TRBD1 matching 7 bases. Germline CDR1 and CDR2: KGHSH and LQKENI. The CDR3 is made up of 16 amino acids. Trimming removed 5 bases from V and 5 bases from J; junction bases left unmatched: 12. CDR3 DNA sequence: TGTGCCAGCTCAACCCTTACAGGGGCGGAGGACAATGAGCAGTTCTTC. Protein: CASSTLTGAEDNEQFF.

The V call is TRBV30, the J call TRBJ2-1; weak D call: TRBD2 (6 bases). Trimming shortened V by 8 bases and J by 7 bases, and 18 bases separated the two germline ends. Germline CDR1 is GTSNPN and CDR2 is SVGIG (reference sequence). The CDR3 is 13 amino acids. The CDR3 region is CALEQEGLNEQFF. As DNA, the CDR3 is TGTGCCCTGGAGCAGGAGGGCCTAAATGAGCAGTTCTTC.

The V gene is TRBV2, the J gene TRBJ2-7; 7 bases fit TRBD1. The CDR3 loop spans 14 amino acids. In germline, CDR1 is SNHLY, CDR2 FYNNEI. The V gene end was trimmed by 8 bases and the J gene end by 3 bases; junction bases not matched to a gene: 10. In nucleotides, the CDR3 is TGTGCCAGCTCTCTTCTCCCAGGGGGCTACGAGCAGTACTTC. Its protein is CASSLLPGGYEQYF. Complete variable domain (other parts from reference TRBV2 and TRBJ2-7): EPEVTQTPSHQVTQMGQEVILRCVPISNHLYFYWYRQILGQKVEFLVSFYNNEISEKSEIFDDQFSVERPDGSNFTLKIRSTKLEDSAMYFCASSLLPGGYEQYFGPGTRLTVT.

The J gene is TRBJ2-1, the V gene TRBV5-6, with TRBD2 matching over 8 bases. J lost 9 bases, V lost 4 bases, and 6 bases had no gene match. Germline loops: CDR1 SGHDT, CDR2 YYEEEE. The CDR3 loop spans 13 amino acids. The CDR3 spells CASSPGGSVEQFF. The CDR3 DNA sequence: TGTGCCAGCAGCCCGGGGGGGTCGGTTGAGCAGTTCTTC.

This sequence joins TRBV6-4 and TRBJ2-5; possibly TRBD1 for D (6 bases). V shed 5 bases and J shed 1 base, with 11 bases lying between them. The CDR3 is 14 residues long. Germline loops: CDR1 MRHNA, CDR2 SNTAGT. The CDR3 region has the DNA TGTGCCAGCAGTACAGGGAACGCCCAAGAGACCCAGTACTTC. Amino acid sequence: CASSTGNAQETQYF.

The CDR3 DNA reads TGTGCCAGCAGCTTAGATCTAGTTGGGGAACGGGCTTTCTTT. Its translation: CASSLDLVGERAFF. V is TRBV11-2 and J is TRBJ1-1; D is undetermined. The CDR3 contains 14 residues. Germline CDR1 SGHAT, CDR2 FQNNGV. The V end lost 0 bases, the J end lost 11 bases, and 16 bases lay between the germline ends. The complete variable domain, with remaining parts taken from reference TRBV11-2 and TRBJ1-1, reads EAGVAQSPRYKIIEKRQSVAFWCNPISGHATLYWYQQILGQGPKLLIQFQNNGVVDDSQLPKDRFSAERLKGVDSTLKIQPAKLEDSAVYLCASSLDLVGERAFFGQGTRLTVV.